A single sample gave rise to the 17 T cell receptor beta chains below, sequenced in a study of T cell repertoires in cytomegalovirus infection. TCRdb re-analysed the reads in MiXCR, keeping a single row per CDR3 protein. The table includes about 270,000 distinct CDR3 sequences, 22% detected once. Their antigens remain unidentified. The sequences come from cultured PBMCs, collected from culture after CMV antigen stimulation. All receptors come from a human donor in good health (CMV status not recorded). Some clones in this sample may be carry-over from other donors' samples.

V usage is TRBV19 and J usage is TRBJ1-2; TRBD1 agrees at 8 bases. V was pared by 8 bases and J by 3 bases, with 14 bases of the junction left unmatched. The CDR3 contains 16 residues. CDR1 and CDR2 (germline): LNHDA, SQIVND (reference sequence). The DNA for the CDR3 is TGTGCCAGTGGGAGTCTCCTAACGACAGGGGACTATGGCTACACCTTC. It yields the protein CASGSLLTTGDYGYTF.

The V gene is TRBV7-3, the J gene TRBJ2-1; no reliable D call. This CDR3 has 11 amino acids. The ends were cut back, 1 base at V and 10 bases at J, with 5 bases in the middle. Germline V CDR1 and CDR2: SGHTA, FQGTGA. The DNA for the CDR3 is TGTGCCAGCAGCTTAATGGGGGAGCAGTTCTTC. This encodes CASSLMGEQFF.

This clonotype has at least ten counts. The gene calls are TRBV12-3 or TRBV12-4 and TRBJ2-7; D not resolved. V lost 4 bases, J lost 2 bases, and 9 bases lay in between. The CDR3 has 13 residues. The chain's CDR3 is CASSWGITYEQYV. The CDR3 nucleotides are TGTGCCAGCAGTTGGGGAATCACCTACGAGCAGTACGTC.

This clonotype was seen more than once but under ten times. The chain has TRBV27 and TRBJ2-2; D gene uncertain. V was cut by 4 bases and J by 0 bases, with 18 bases left in between. This CDR3 contains 18 residues. From germline, CDR1 is MNHEY and CDR2 SMNVEV (reference sequence). This chain's CDR3 is CASSSDSPGAANTGELFF. The CDR3 DNA is TGTGCCAGCAGTTCGGATTCTCCAGGTGCAGCGAACACCGGGGAGCTGTTTTTT.

The rearrangement links TRBV10-2 to TRBJ1-2; D is ambiguous. The V end was cut by 9 bases, the J end by 2 bases, with 13 bases between. CDR1 is WSHSY, CDR2 SAAADI, per germline. The CDR3 extends over 13 amino acids. This chain's CDR3 is CASTDTGNYGYTF. For the CDR3, the DNA is TGCGCCAGTACTGACACGGGGAACTATGGCTACACCTTC.

This sequence joins TRBV9 and TRBJ2-2, with D hard to call. In germline, CDR1 is SGDLS, CDR2 YYNGEE. The CDR3 runs to 14 residues. V was shortened by 0 bases and J by 1 base, with 4 bases between the two germline ends. The CDR3 DNA reads as TGTGCCAGCAGCGTAGTAGGGAACACCGGGGAGCTGTTTTTT. Encoded protein: CASSVVGNTGELFF.

This clonotype was seen more than once but under ten times. The chain employs TRBV6-1 and TRBJ2-3; a weak D match, TRBD2 (5 bases). Trimming pared 5 bases from V and 4 bases from J, leaving 13 bases between. The CDR3 sequence is 14 residues long. Germline CDR1 MNHNS, CDR2 SASEGT. The CDR3 coding sequence is TGTGCCAGCAGTTACCCGGGGAGCGCAGATACGCAGTATTTT. The encoded protein is CASSYPGSADTQYF.

This clonotype came up a few times. The V call is TRBV25-1, the J call TRBJ1-1; possibly TRBD1 for D (5 bases). The CDR3 loop spans 13 amino acids. V was trimmed by 1 base and J by 4 bases, leaving 7 bases between them. Germline V gives CDR1 MGHDK, CDR2 SYGVNS. CDR3 amino acids: CASSESRATEAFF. As DNA, the CDR3 is TGTGCCAGCAGTGAATCCAGGGCCACTGAAGCTTTCTTT.

This clonotype was counted ten times or more. This sequence joins TRBV7-2 and TRBJ2-1, with D possibly being TRBD2 (6 bases). Trimming left V 5 bases short and J 6 bases short, with 11 bases between. The CDR3 runs 13 residues. Per the germline V gene, CDR1 is SGHTA and CDR2 is FQGNSA. This CDR3 is CASSPAAGNEQFF. The CDR3 DNA reads TGTGCCAGCAGCCCCGCAGCGGGCAATGAGCAGTTCTTC.

The table lists this clonotype with many counts. This chain joins TRBV7-2 and TRBJ1-2; D gene uncertain. This CDR3 comprises 14 residues. CDR1 is SGHTA and CDR2 is FQGNSA in the germline V gene. With 1 base removed from V and 2 bases from J, the gap between germline ends came to 8 bases. CDR3 nucleotides: TGTGCCAGCAGCTTAGAGCCGGGAAACTATGGCTACACCTTC. Encoded protein: CASSLEPGNYGYTF. Using reference TRBV7-2 and TRBJ1-2 for the parts outside the CDR3, the full variable domain is GAGVSQSPSNKVTEKGKDVELRCDPISGHTALYWYRQSLGQGLEFLIYFQGNSAPDKSGLPSDRFSAERTGGSVSTLTIQRTQQEDSAVYLCASSLEPGNYGYTFGSGTRLTVV.

The chain couples TRBV28 to TRBJ1-5; 7 bases are a match to TRBD1. This CDR3 contains 13 residues. In germline, CDR1 is MDHEN, CDR2 SYDVKM. The junction had 5 bases not matched to a gene; V was cut back by 9 bases and J by 3 bases. The CDR3 sequence is CARSDRVNQPQHF. The CDR3 region has the DNA TGTGCCAGATCTGACAGGGTCAATCAGCCCCAGCATTTT.

The chain combines TRBV15 with TRBJ2-1; 11 nucleotides match TRBD1. The CDR3 has 17 amino acids. V shed 2 bases, J shed 4 bases, and the junction held 7 bases outside the gene matches. Germline CDR1 reads LNHNV; CDR2 reads YYDKDF (reference sequence). DNA of the CDR3: TGTGCCACCAGCAGATCAAACCGGGACAGGGGGTACAATGAGCAGTTCTTC. Translated: CATSRSNRDRGYNEQFF.

At least ten counts were recorded for this clonotype. For the CDR3, the DNA is TGTGCCAGCAGCCTAGGGCGGGGGAGGGAGACCCAGTACTTC. Amino acid sequence: CASSLGRGRETQYF. The rearrangement links TRBV7-2 to TRBJ2-5, with 7 nucleotides matching TRBD2. The CDR3 contains 14 residues. V dropped 5 bases and J dropped 5; count of bases not matched to a gene: 8. Germline V gives CDR1 SGHTA, CDR2 FQGNSA.

This clonotype was counted only a few times. The gene calls are TRBV30 and TRBJ2-3; D remains unclear. Per germline, CDR1 GTSNPN and CDR2 SVGIG (reference sequence). V gave up 2 bases and J gave up 6 bases, with 9 bases separating them. The CDR3 runs to 12 residues. The CDR3 loop reads CAWSSFGDTQYF. CDR3 nucleotide sequence: TGTGCCTGGAGTTCCTTCGGGGATACGCAGTATTTT.

This clonotype was counted only a few times. The chain links TRBV7-2 to TRBJ1-2; D gene ambiguous. V lost 1 base, J lost 5 bases, and 17 bases lay in between. This CDR3 is built from 16 residues. Germline V gives CDR1 SGHTA, CDR2 FQGNSA. The DNA of the CDR3 is TGTGCCAGCAGCTTAGATGGTGGCCGCCTATCTTATGGCTACACCTTC. Protein product: CASSLDGGRLSYGYTF.

The chain uses TRBV7-2 and TRBJ2-7; D possibly corresponds to TRBD1 (6 bases). V was cut by 3 bases and J by 6 bases, with 18 bases left in between. Germline lookup yields CDR1 SGHTA and CDR2 FQGNSA. This CDR3 is 15 amino acids long. The CDR3 region has the DNA TGTGCCAGCAGCTTGGCCCTAGACAGGTTAGGCGAGCAGTACGTC. Translation gives CASSLALDRLGEQYV.

As to this clonotype: One end of the junction does not line up with germline, which may come from a read error. The chain employs TRBV30 and TRBJ1-1; 9 nucleotides align to TRBD1. This CDR3 has 11 amino acids. CDR1 and CDR2 from the germline V gene are GTSNPN and SVGIG (reference sequence). The CDR3 nucleotides read TGTGCCTGGAGCCCGGGACAGGGTGTCCGATTT. Translation: CAWSPGQGVRF.